This T cell receptor (beta chain) was profiled in a study of blood T cell repertoires in COVID-19. About the study: Whether acute or convalescent, the COVID-19 samples came from the United States, Italy and Spain.

Assay used: immunoSEQ multiplex PCR; TCRdb lists only in-frame clones, some missing. In the table there are approximately 290,000 clones, around 82% of which are singletons. A Seattle source enrolled patients during active infection and followed them longitudinally. The CDR3 has 16 residues. Germline loops: CDR1 LNHDA, CDR2 SQIVND (reference sequence). With 4 bases clipped from V and 3 bases from J, the junction kept 7 bases outside the gene matches. The chain combines TRBV19 with TRBJ2-1, with 9 bases matching TRBD1. The sequence was collected from a person between 65 and 79 years old with COVID-19, enrolled during active disease. Material: peripheral blood. This CDR3 reads CASSKPGTGIYNEQFF. In DNA form, the CDR3 reads TGTGCCAGTAGTAAACCCGGGACAGGGATCTACAATGAGCAGTTCTTC.